These 21 T cell receptor beta chains were all obtained from the same sample, sequenced in a study of T-cell reconstitution after alpha-beta-depleted transplantation in children. Unique molecular identifiers were used to barcode this TCRbeta library. TCRdb reanalysed the PCR reads using MiXCR and keeps one entry per CDR3 protein. The sample consists of just under 150,000 distinct CDR3 sequences, 8% to 10% of them appearing once. Sequencing was performed on PBMCs, mostly from graft donor cells, taken 180 days after TCRalphabeta/CD19-depleted stem cell transplant. The receptor set was obtained from a female patient between 2 and 15 years old who had a stem cell transplant for congenital amegakaryocytic thrombocytopenia, so the T cells may come from the graft donor.

This clonotype has a count of ten or more. The rearrangement joins TRBV5-1 to TRBJ1-6; no clear D. The CDR3 spans 13 residues. From germline, CDR1 is SGHRS and CDR2 YFSETQ. V lost 0 bases and J lost 7, with 5 bases in between. This CDR3 is CASSLGPNSPLHF. The CDR3 DNA reads TGCGCCAGCAGCTTGGGGCCCAATTCACCCCTCCACTTT. Full variable domain (outside the CDR3, taken from reference TRBV5-1 and TRBJ1-6): KAGVTQTPRYLIKTRGQQVTLSCSPISGHRSVSWYQQTPGQGLQFLFEYFSETQRNKGNFPGRFSGRQFSNSRSEMNVSTLELGDSALYLCASSLGPNSPLHFGNGTRLTVT.

In this sample, this clonotype turned up many times. This rearrangement joins TRBV7-2 to TRBJ2-7; perhaps TRBD2 as D (6 bases). Germline-derived CDR1 and CDR2 are SGHTA and FQGNSA. Trimming left V 2 bases short and J 0 bases short, with 11 bases between. The CDR3 covers 15 residues. The chain's CDR3 is CASSLRAGLSYEQYF. The CDR3 coding sequence is TGTGCCAGCAGCTTAAGAGCGGGCCTCTCCTACGAGCAGTACTTC. Full variable domain (outside the CDR3, taken from reference TRBV7-2 and TRBJ2-7): GAGVSQSPSNKVTEKGKDVELRCDPISGHTALYWYRQSLGQGLEFLIYFQGNSAPDKSGLPSDRFSAERTGGSVSTLTIQRTQQEDSAVYLCASSLRAGLSYEQYFGPGTRLTVT.

CDR3 protein: CSAGTSGSSYEQYF. In DNA, the CDR3 is TGCAGTGCGGGGACTAGCGGGAGCTCCTACGAGCAGTACTTC. The gene calls are TRBV20-1 and TRBJ2-7, with 14 bases that match TRBD2. Germline V CDR1 and CDR2: DFQATT, SNEGSKA (reference sequence). Trimming took 6 bases from V and 0 from J; bases not matched to a gene: 1. The CDR3 is made up of 14 amino acids.

This clonotype has a count of ten or more. The chain is built from TRBV6-5 and TRBJ2-7, with TRBD2 identical over 8 bases. The CDR3 length is 16 residues. Germline-derived CDR1 and CDR2 are MNHEY and SVGAGI. Trimming removed 0 bases from V and 7 bases from J; junction bases left unmatched: 11. The CDR3 sequence: CASSYSVGLGISEQYF. As DNA, the CDR3 is TGTGCCAGCAGTTACTCTGTGGGACTAGGAATTTCGGAGCAGTACTTC.

This clonotype was counted at least ten times. The rearrangement links TRBV7-9 to TRBJ2-3; D may be TRBD2 (6 bases). CDR3 size: 18 residues. Germline V lookup: CDR1 SEHNR, CDR2 FQNEAQ (reference sequence). Trimming took off 2 bases at V and 1 base at J, with 19 bases between the two ends. CDR3 protein: CASSLLRGGGRGTDTQYF. The CDR3 bases are TGTGCCAGCAGCTTATTACGGGGAGGAGGTCGAGGCACAGATACGCAGTATTTT.

This clonotype was seen repeatedly, ten times or more. The V and J genes are TRBV28 and TRBJ2-1, with TRBD1 matching 8 bases. J lost 5 bases, V lost 5 bases, and 2 bases had no gene match. CDR1 and CDR2 from the germline V gene are MDHEN and SYDVKM. The CDR3 has 13 amino acids. Here the CDR3 reads CASSRQGNNEQFF. The CDR3 DNA follows: TGTGCCAGCAGTAGACAGGGGAACAATGAGCAGTTCTTC.

This clonotype was seen only a few times. V usage is TRBV20-1 and J usage is TRBJ1-1; maybe TRBD1 (6 bases). Germline V lookup: CDR1 DFQATT, CDR2 SNEGSKA (reference sequence). V was trimmed by 3 bases and J by 3 bases, leaving 11 bases between them. The CDR3 spans 13 residues. CDR3 in DNA: TGCAGTGCTAGGATGGACAGTGACACTGAAGCTTTCTTT. It specifies CSARMDSDTEAFF.

Many counts were recorded for this clonotype. The chain couples TRBV6-5 to TRBJ1-1, with D maybe TRBD1 (5 bases). The ends were cut back, 7 bases at V and 1 base at J, with 10 bases in the middle. The CDR3 length is 13 residues. The germline V gene has CDR1 MNHEY and CDR2 SVGAGI. The CDR3 DNA reads TGTGCCAGCAAGTTCAGGGAGAACACTGAAGCTTTCTTT. Translated, it gives CASKFRENTEAFF.

The chain joins TRBV5-1 to TRBJ2-5, with TRBD2 identical over 13 bases. Germline CDR1 is SGHRS and CDR2 is YFSETQ. After removal of 0 bases from V and 4 bases from J, the junction contained 0 bases not matched to a gene. The CDR3 loop spans 15 amino acids. The CDR3, as DNA: TGCGCCAGCAGCTTGGGACTAGCGGGAGGAGAGACCCAGTACTTC. It translates to CASSLGLAGGETQYF.

The sample holds many counts of this clonotype. This chain connects TRBV12-3 or TRBV12-4 to TRBJ2-3; 10 nucleotides line up with TRBD1. With V trimmed by 5 bases and J by 4 bases, 3 bases remained unmatched. The CDR3 runs 14 residues. Here the CDR3 reads CASSRDRGSDTQYF. Written as DNA, the CDR3 is TGTGCCAGCAGTAGGGACAGGGGTTCAGATACGCAGTATTTT.

In this sample, this clonotype turned up a few times. CDR3 in DNA: TGTGCCAGCAGTACTACGGACAGGGCATATGGCTACACCTTC. Translating gives CASSTTDRAYGYTF. This rearrangement joins TRBV2 to TRBJ1-2; TRBD1 matches 8 bases. This CDR3 spans 14 amino acids. The germline CDR1 and CDR2 sequences are SNHLY and FYNNEI. The ends lost 5 bases at V and 5 bases at J; junction bases unmatched: 7.

This clonotype came up many times. The rearrangement joins TRBV7-8 to TRBJ1-1; a possible D gene is TRBD1 (6 bases). V shed 5 bases and J shed 1 base, with 14 bases lying between them. The germline V gene encodes CDR1 SGHVS and CDR2 FQNEAQ. This CDR3 has 15 amino acids. CDR3 sequence: CASSPGGAGNTEAFF. The CDR3 coding sequence is TGTGCCAGCAGCCCCGGGGGGGCGGGGAACACTGAAGCTTTCTTT.

This clonotype was observed a few times. The chain uses TRBV15 and TRBJ2-7; 7 positions match TRBD2. The CDR3 consists of 14 residues. Germline CDR1 reads LNHNV; CDR2 reads YYDKDF (reference sequence). V trimming: 0 bases; J trimming: 6 bases; junction bases outside the gene matches: 5. CDR3 nucleotide sequence: TGTGCCACCAGCAGAGATGCGGGGGTTGGCGAGCAGTACTTC. Translated: CATSRDAGVGEQYF.

This clonotype was seen more than once but under ten times. The chain recombines TRBV30 with TRBJ1-2, with D perhaps TRBD1 (5 bases). The ends were cut back, 5 bases at V and 1 base at J, with 14 bases in the middle. The germline V gene encodes CDR1 GTSNPN and CDR2 SVGIG (reference sequence). The CDR3 covers 14 residues. CDR3 region: CAWRDRALNYGYTF. The CDR3, as DNA: TGTGCCTGGCGGGACCGCGCCCTTAACTATGGCTACACCTTC.

This clonotype appeared many times. The rearrangement uses TRBV29-1 and TRBJ1-1; weak D call: TRBD1 (6 bases). This CDR3 comprises 12 residues. CDR1 and CDR2 (germline): SQVTM, ANQGSEA. The V end lost 6 bases, the J end lost 2 bases, and 10 bases lay between the germline ends. CDR3 protein: CSVQGPNTEAFF. In DNA form, the CDR3 reads TGCAGCGTACAGGGACCCAACACTGAAGCTTTCTTT.

This clonotype was detected many times. This chain connects TRBV7-9 to TRBJ1-3; 9 nucleotides match TRBD1. Germline V gene sequence: CDR1 SEHNR, CDR2 FQNEAQ (reference sequence). The CDR3 covers 15 residues. The junction had 4 bases not matched to a gene; V was cut back by 6 bases and J by 1 base. DNA of the CDR3: TGTGCCAGCAGGGGGGACAGGGAGTCTGGAAACACCATATATTTT. Residues: CASRGDRESGNTIYF.

This clonotype was seen many times. The genes are TRBV6-2 or TRBV6-3 and TRBJ2-7; D remains ambiguous. This CDR3 is built from 12 residues. V was shortened by 2 bases and J by 4 bases, with 6 bases between the two germline ends. Germline CDR1 MNHEY, CDR2 SVGEGT. The DNA for the CDR3 is TGTGCCAGCAGTTACACGCCGTACGAGCAGTACTTC. It yields the protein CASSYTPYEQYF.

This clonotype was recorded a few times. This sequence joins TRBV20-1 and TRBJ2-3; 13 bases match TRBD2. Germline loops: CDR1 DFQATT, CDR2 SNEGSKA (reference sequence). V trimming: 4 bases; J trimming: 6 bases; junction bases outside the gene matches: 13. There are 17 residues in the CDR3. The CDR3 nucleotides are TGCAGTGCTAAGGGCAGGACTAGCGGGAGCTGGGGGGATACGCAGTATTTT. Protein product: CSAKGRTSGSWGDTQYF.

This clonotype was counted ten times or more. The J gene is TRBJ2-7, the V gene TRBV20-1, with D tentatively TRBD1 (5 bases). This CDR3 is 11 amino acids long. Germline V gene sequence: CDR1 DFQATT, CDR2 SNEGSKA (reference sequence). The V and J ends lost 5 bases and 7 bases respectively, with 12 bases between them. CDR3: CSAGSGREQYF. The CDR3 coding sequence is TGCAGTGCTGGGTCAGGGCGGGAGCAGTACTTC.

This chain joins TRBV12-3 or TRBV12-4 and TRBJ2-7, with D perhaps assigned TRBD1 or TRBD2 (5 bases each). Trimming removed 1 base from V and 2 bases from J, with 12 bases in between. The CDR3 loop spans 15 amino acids. The CDR3 region is CASSLEGTAAYEQYF. CDR3 nucleotide sequence: TGTGCCAGCAGTTTAGAAGGGACGGCGGCCTACGAGCAGTACTTC.

This clonotype has more than one count but fewer than ten. J is TRBJ2-7 and V is TRBV5-1, with D unclear. V was trimmed by 0 bases and J by 6 bases, leaving 7 bases between them. Germline assignment: CDR1 SGHRS and CDR2 YFSETQ. The CDR3 covers 12 residues. CDR3 in DNA: TGCGCCAGCAGCTTGGTGGGGATCGAGCAGTACTTC. This gives the protein CASSLVGIEQYF.